This T cell receptor beta chain was recovered during a study of T cell responses to AZD1222 COVID-19 vaccine. Findings of the study overall: Donors were chiefly white British, with a greater number of females, and clonal diversity was perhaps underestimated.

Clones were sequenced by immunoSEQ multiplex PCR, and TCRdb holds only the in-frame ones, with some missing. The sample contains 7,500 to 9,500 clones, roughly 88% of which appear only once. As regards this clone: Antigen: not known.

The length of the CDR3 is 12 residues. CDR1 SGHTS and CDR2 YDEGEE come from the germline V gene. Trimming removed 7 bases at V and 1 base at J, with 9 bases between. V usage is TRBV5-8 and J usage is TRBJ2-7, with unresolved D. The material sequenced was peripheral blood, taken 28 days after the second AZD1222 dose. This receptor was taken from an adult who received the AZD1222 COVID-19 vaccine. The CDR3 DNA follows: TGTGCCAGCCCCTTGGGGTCCTACGAGCAGTACTTC. Amino acids: CASPLGSYEQYF.